This T cell receptor beta chain stems from a study of blood T cells in healthy people across ages. A remark on this clonotype: Its specificity is unknown.

A second PCR of 7 to 11 cycles used a sample-barcoded 5' primer and a J-beta primer mix. TCRdb called the 5' RACE reads again in MiXCR, with one record for every CDR3 protein. The sample yields about 970,000 distinct CDR3 sequences, roughly 51% seen once. Total RNA, at least 5 micrograms per sample, was extracted from PBMCs. Germline CDR1 GTSNPN, CDR2 SVGIG (reference sequence). V lost 2 bases and J lost 8, with 12 bases in between. This CDR3 has 12 residues. Points from the study as a whole: Long-lived donors exceeded aged donors in naive CD4+ cells and diversity.

This TCR was recovered from a woman aged 60 to 75 in good health. Sequenced sample: blood. The chain uses TRBV30 and TRBJ1-2; D is uncertain. The CDR3 region has the DNA TGTGCCTGGAGTAACCCTTCAGAGGGCTACACCTTC. It codes for CAWSNPSEGYTF. Together with reference TRBV30 and TRBJ1-2, the CDR3 gives the full variable domain: SQTIHQWPATLVQPVGSPLSLECTVEGTSNPNLYWYRQAAGRGLQLLFYSVGIGQISSEVPQNLSASRPQDRQFILSSKKLLLSDSGFYLCAWSNPSEGYTFGSGTRLTVV.